The next 32 T cell receptor beta chains were all read from a single sample in a study of identical twins. One entry per CDR3 protein, called by TCRdb with MiXCR from the 5' RACE reads. The repertoire holds 500,000 to 600,000 distinct CDR3 sequences, with 20% to 25% as singletons. These data were also reused for a study on T cells expressing NK-cell markers.

The sample was CD4+ T cells sorted from blood. The source of these receptors is a young woman in good health.

This clonotype was observed a few times. The chain is built from TRBV9 and TRBJ2-2; possibly TRBD1 or TRBD2 for D (5 bases each). V was trimmed by 4 bases and J by 7 bases, leaving 11 bases between them. The CDR3 sequence is 13 residues long. Germline V gene sequence: CDR1 SGDLS, CDR2 YYNGEE. The CDR3 nucleotides read TGTGCCAGCAGCAACCGGGACGTCGGGGAGCTGTTTTTT. Translation: CASSNRDVGELFF.

The table lists this clonotype with a few counts. This rearrangement joins TRBV6-1 to TRBJ2-7; D remains unclear. CDR1 is MNHNS, CDR2 SASEGT, per germline. The V end lost 4 bases, the J end lost 6 bases, and 4 bases lay between the germline ends. The CDR3 sequence is 10 residues long. CDR3 in DNA: TGTGCCAGCAGTGGTGGCGAGCAGTACTTC. This gives the protein CASSGGEQYF.

The chain joins TRBV7-9 to TRBJ1-3, with no clear D. The ends were cut back, 7 bases at V and 1 base at J, with 11 bases in the middle. The CDR3 length is 14 residues. From germline, CDR1 is SEHNR and CDR2 FQNEAQ (reference sequence). This CDR3 is CASTELRSGNTIYF. The CDR3 DNA reads TGTGCCAGCACCGAGCTTCGGTCTGGAAACACCATATATTTT.

This clonotype was recorded a few times. This sequence joins TRBV7-9 and TRBJ1-2, with 9 bases matching TRBD1. Germline-derived CDR1 and CDR2 are SEHNR and FQNEAQ (reference sequence). V gave up 8 bases and J gave up 2 bases; unmatched junction bases: 3. This CDR3 has 13 residues. For the CDR3, the DNA is TGTGCCAGCGTGGGGACAGGGAACTATGGCTACACCTTC. It codes for CASVGTGNYGYTF.

Ten or more counts support this clonotype. The chain uses TRBV20-1 and TRBJ2-7; D is possibly TRBD1 (6 bases). The CDR3 spans 14 residues. V gave up 1 base and J gave up 1 base, with 11 bases separating them. From germline, CDR1 is DFQATT and CDR2 SNEGSKA (reference sequence). The CDR3 region has the DNA TGCAGTGCTAGAGCAGGGGATAGTTCCTACGAGCAGTACTTC. Residues: CSARAGDSSYEQYF.

The rearrangement joins TRBV20-1 to TRBJ1-1, with 8 nucleotides matching TRBD1. Unmatched junction bases numbered 9, after V lost 3 bases and J lost 9 bases. The germline gives CDR1 DFQATT, CDR2 SNEGSKA (reference sequence). The CDR3 loop spans 13 amino acids. The CDR3, as DNA: TGCAGTGCTAGCTGGACAGGGAGAGAAAAAGCTTTCTTT. It is translated as CSASWTGREKAFF.

The sample holds a few counts of this clonotype. Relative to the germline gene, one junction end is altered; a read error may explain this. The chain couples TRBV20-1 to TRBJ1-5; D not resolved. Germline CDR1 and CDR2: DFQATT and SNEGSKA (reference sequence). The CDR3 covers 13 residues. CDR3 sequence (DNA): TGCAGTGTTAGACCACACTACGGGGAGCCCCAGCATTTT. The encoded protein is CSVRPHYGEPQHF.

This chain links TRBV21-1 with TRBJ2-1. TRBV21-1 is a listed pseudogene. The length of the CDR3 is 14 residues. As DNA, the CDR3 is TGTGCCAGCAGCAAAGCGGCGACCTACAATGAGCAGTTCTTC. Translating gives CASSKAATYNEQFF.

J is TRBJ2-5 and V is TRBV29-1; TRBD2 matches 7 bases. The CDR3 has 13 amino acids. V shed 4 bases, J shed 3 bases, and the junction held 5 bases outside the gene matches. Germline assignment: CDR1 SQVTM and CDR2 ANQGSEA. The CDR3 spells CSVGGLGEETQYF. The CDR3 DNA is TGCAGCGTTGGCGGACTAGGGGAAGAGACCCAGTACTTC. Filled out from reference TRBV29-1 and TRBJ2-5, the complete variable domain reads SAVISQKPSRDICQRGTSLTIQCQVDSQVTMMFWYRQQPGQSLTLIATANQGSEATYESGFVIDKFPISRPNLTFSTLTVSNMSPEDSSIYLCSVGGLGEETQYFGPGTRLLVL.

This clonotype has only a few counts. The V and J genes are TRBV5-1 and TRBJ2-7; TRBD2 matches 7 bases. The CDR3 spans 13 residues. Unmatched junction bases numbered 4, after V lost 2 bases and J lost 5 bases. CDR1 and CDR2 (germline): SGHRS, YFSETQ. The CDR3 nucleotides read TGCGCCAGCAGCTTCGGGGGAGGGGACGAGCAGTACTTC. Protein product: CASSFGGGDEQYF.

This clonotype was counted only a few times. This chain links TRBV12-3 or TRBV12-4 with TRBJ2-1; 8 bases map to TRBD2. This CDR3 comprises 14 residues. After removal of 5 bases from V and 4 bases from J, the junction contained 4 bases not matched to a gene. The CDR3 sequence: CASSRGGLYNEQFF. The DNA for the CDR3 is TGTGCCAGCAGTCGGGGGGGACTTTACAATGAGCAGTTCTTC.

This clonotype was recorded many times. The CDR3 DNA reads TGTGCCAGCTCCCCTGATCCGTACGAGCAGTACTTC. Its translation is CASSPDPYEQYF. The rearrangement joins TRBV18 to TRBJ2-7, with D hard to call. Germline V gives CDR1 KGHSH, CDR2 LQKENI. The CDR3 length is 12 residues. Trimming shortened V by 6 bases and J by 4 bases, and 10 bases separated the two germline ends.

The rearrangement links TRBV7-2 to TRBJ2-5, with no clear D. Germline lookup yields CDR1 SGHTA and CDR2 FQGNSA. V was cut by 1 base and J by 1 base, with 7 bases left in between. The CDR3 runs 14 residues. The CDR3: CASSLGQFQETQYF. CDR3 DNA: TGTGCCAGCAGCTTAGGCCAGTTCCAAGAGACCCAGTACTTC.

This clonotype has more than one count but fewer than ten. This sequence joins TRBV6-6 and TRBJ2-1; no reliable D call. There are 12 residues in the CDR3. Trimming removed 10 bases from V and 3 bases from J, with 10 bases in between. Germline CDR1 reads MNHNY; CDR2 reads SVGAGI (reference sequence). DNA for the CDR3: TGTGCCACCGCCGGAAGCTACAATGAGCAGTTCTTC. This codes for CATAGSYNEQFF.

The chain joins TRBV6-1 to TRBJ1-2; 7 bases map to TRBD1. Germline-derived CDR1 and CDR2 are MNHNS and SASEGT. There are 13 residues in the CDR3. V shed 5 bases and J 5 bases; nucleotides not matched to a gene: 5. The CDR3 here is CASSRDRSYGYTF. CDR3 in DNA: TGTGCCAGCAGTCGGGACAGAAGTTATGGCTACACCTTC.

This rearrangement joins TRBV6-6 to TRBJ1-1; D unclear. The CDR3 covers 13 residues. Trimming removed 0 bases at V and 4 bases at J, with 6 bases between. CDR1 and CDR2 (germline): MNHNY, SVGAGI (reference sequence). The CDR3 coding sequence is TGTGCCAGCAGTTACTCGACGGTCACTGAAGCTTTCTTT. Translating it yields CASSYSTVTEAFF.

The V call is TRBV12-3 or TRBV12-4, the J call TRBJ1-1; D gene ambiguous. V lost 6 bases to trimming and J lost 11 bases, with 22 bases between them. CDR3 length: 14 residues. CDR3 sequence reads: CASSLRLQAVRAFF. The CDR3 DNA reads as TGTGCCAGCAGCTTACGTCTGCAAGCGGTACGGGCTTTCTTT.

The J gene is TRBJ2-7, the V gene TRBV5-1, with 8 bases fitting TRBD2. V shed 4 bases, J shed 0 bases, and the junction held 6 bases outside the gene matches. Germline-derived CDR1 and CDR2 are SGHRS and YFSETQ. The CDR3 covers 15 residues. The CDR3: CASSLISGDSYEQYF. The DNA of the CDR3 is TGCGCCAGCAGCCTGATTAGCGGGGACTCCTACGAGCAGTACTTC.

This clonotype appeared a single time. The chain joins TRBV2 to TRBJ2-1; a possible D gene is TRBD2 (6 bases). The germline V gene encodes CDR1 SNHLY and CDR2 FYNNEI. CDR3 size: 13 residues. V was trimmed by 4 bases and J by 9 bases, leaving 13 bases between them. As DNA, the CDR3 is TGTGCCAGCAGTGTGGAGGGCTCTGGTGAGCAGTTCTTC. Protein: CASSVEGSGEQFF.

The CDR3 DNA reads TGCAGCGCTGTACAGGGGCTCGGGGAGACCCAGTACTTC. Amino acids: CSAVQGLGETQYF. V gene TRBV29-1 combines with J gene TRBJ2-5; 7 nucleotides match TRBD1. Trimming cost V 7 bases and J 5 bases; bases outside gene matches: 10. From germline, CDR1 is SQVTM and CDR2 ANQGSEA. The CDR3 sequence is 13 residues long.

The chain has TRBV5-8 and TRBJ1-2; 8 nucleotides agree with TRBD1. The CDR3 length is 14 residues. V dropped 1 base and J dropped 4; count of bases not matched to a gene: 3. Germline CDR1 is SGHTS and CDR2 is YDEGEE. In DNA form, the CDR3 reads TGTGCCAGCAGCTTGACAGGGGGTATCTATGGCTACACCTTC. Protein: CASSLTGGIYGYTF.

The chain couples TRBV20-1 to TRBJ2-7; TRBD2 matches 12 bases. The J segment lost 7 bases and the V segment lost 5 bases, leaving 21 bases of the junction unmatched. The germline V gene encodes CDR1 DFQATT and CDR2 SNEGSKA (reference sequence). The CDR3 has 18 amino acids. Here the CDR3 reads CSAVGGSTSGSMGGEQYF. CDR3 nucleotides: TGCAGTGCTGTAGGGGGCTCGACTAGCGGGAGTATGGGCGGAGAGCAGTACTTC.

This clonotype has only a few counts. The genes are TRBV20-1 and TRBJ2-7; 15 bases align to TRBD2. The ends lost 5 bases at V and 4 bases at J; junction bases unmatched: 6. Germline V lookup: CDR1 DFQATT, CDR2 SNEGSKA (reference sequence). The CDR3 is made up of 15 amino acids. CDR3 bases: TGCAGTGCTTTTACCGGGACTAGCGGGAGGTACGAGCAGTACTTC. Residues: CSAFTGTSGRYEQYF.

V gene TRBV2 combines with J gene TRBJ2-1, with D maybe TRBD2 (6 bases). This CDR3 is 13 amino acids long. With 8 bases removed from V and 3 bases from J, the gap between germline ends came to 11 bases. Looked up from germline, CDR1 is SNHLY and CDR2 is FYNNEI. The CDR3 loop is CASGGTLYNEQFF. CDR3 nucleotides: TGTGCCAGCGGCGGGACCCTCTACAATGAGCAGTTCTTC. Full variable domain (rest looked up from reference TRBV2 and TRBJ2-1): EPEVTQTPSHQVTQMGQEVILRCVPISNHLYFYWYRQILGQKVEFLVSFYNNEISEKSEIFDDQFSVERPDGSNFTLKIRSTKLEDSAMYFCASGGTLYNEQFFGPGTRLTVL.

This clonotype has at least ten counts. The V gene is TRBV7-2, the J gene TRBJ2-5; the match to TRBD2 covers 11 bases. J was trimmed by 5 bases and V by 4 bases; bases with no gene match: 3. CDR1 and CDR2 (germline): SGHTA, FQGNSA. This CDR3 contains 14 residues. The CDR3 sequence: CASSYLAGGETQYF. In nucleotides, the CDR3 is TGTGCCAGCAGCTATTTAGCGGGAGGGGAGACCCAGTACTTC.

The chain has TRBV3-1 and TRBJ2-1; 7 bases fit TRBD2. The CDR3 is 15 residues long. Germline V gene lookup returns CDR1 LGHDT and CDR2 YNNKEL (reference sequence). Trimming took 4 bases from V and 4 from J; bases not matched to a gene: 7. The CDR3 region is CASSRSGLAYNEQFF. The CDR3 DNA follows: TGTGCCAGCAGCCGTAGCGGGCTGGCATACAATGAGCAGTTCTTC.

This clonotype was seen only a few times. This rearrangement joins TRBV18 to TRBJ1-6; TRBD1 aligns across 10 bases. CDR3 size: 17 residues. The ends lost 0 bases at V and 5 bases at J; junction bases unmatched: 4. Per the germline V gene, CDR1 is KGHSH and CDR2 is LQKENI. The CDR3 sequence: CASSPPGTGANNSPLHF. CDR3 coding DNA: TGTGCCAGCTCACCACCCGGGACAGGGGCGAATAATTCACCCCTCCACTTT.

The genes are TRBV6-1 and TRBJ1-4; TRBD1 matches 7 bases. CDR3 length: 15 amino acids. Germline CDR1 reads MNHNS; CDR2 reads SASEGT. Trimming at V came to 5 bases and at J to 8 bases, leaving 11 bases not matched to a gene. CDR3 region: CASSPPGGRREKLFF. CDR3 nucleotide sequence: TGTGCCAGCAGTCCTCCAGGGGGTAGGAGAGAAAAACTGTTTTTT.

This clonotype was counted ten times or more. The chain joins TRBV10-1 to TRBJ2-1, with 14 bases matching TRBD2. V lost 3 bases and J lost 6; bases outside the gene matches: 7. The CDR3 is 17 residues long. Germline loops: CDR1 WNHNN, CDR2 SYGVQD (reference sequence). CDR3 protein: CASSDPPGTSGGNEQFF. The CDR3 DNA follows: TGCGCCAGCAGTGACCCCCCTGGGACTAGCGGGGGCAATGAGCAGTTCTTC.

V gene TRBV20-1 combines with J gene TRBJ2-2; TRBD2 aligns across 12 bases. There are 17 residues in the CDR3. The J segment lost 5 bases and the V segment lost 3 bases, leaving 10 bases of the junction unmatched. CDR1 DFQATT and CDR2 SNEGSKA come from the germline V gene (reference sequence). CDR3 nucleotides: TGCAGTGCTAGTCCCGCTAGCGGGAGGGGGAGGACCGGGGAGCTGTTTTTT. Translation gives CSASPASGRGRTGELFF.

CDR3 bases: TGTGCCAGCAGTTACGGTTCGAAGACCCAGTACTTC. This gives the protein CASSYGSKTQYF. The rearrangement joins TRBV6-5 to TRBJ2-5; no reliable D call. The V gene's germline CDR1 is MNHEY and CDR2 SVGAGI. With 2 bases removed from V and 6 bases from J, the gap between germline ends came to 7 bases. The CDR3 is 12 amino acids.

This clonotype was found a few times. The J gene is TRBJ1-2, the V gene TRBV20-1; the D is unclear. The V gene's germline CDR1 is DFQATT and CDR2 SNEGSKA (reference sequence). The ends were cut back, 3 bases at V and 5 bases at J, with 7 bases in the middle. The CDR3 totals 11 residues. The CDR3 protein is CSASDGYGYTF. As DNA, the CDR3 is TGCAGTGCTAGCGACGGATATGGCTACACCTTC.